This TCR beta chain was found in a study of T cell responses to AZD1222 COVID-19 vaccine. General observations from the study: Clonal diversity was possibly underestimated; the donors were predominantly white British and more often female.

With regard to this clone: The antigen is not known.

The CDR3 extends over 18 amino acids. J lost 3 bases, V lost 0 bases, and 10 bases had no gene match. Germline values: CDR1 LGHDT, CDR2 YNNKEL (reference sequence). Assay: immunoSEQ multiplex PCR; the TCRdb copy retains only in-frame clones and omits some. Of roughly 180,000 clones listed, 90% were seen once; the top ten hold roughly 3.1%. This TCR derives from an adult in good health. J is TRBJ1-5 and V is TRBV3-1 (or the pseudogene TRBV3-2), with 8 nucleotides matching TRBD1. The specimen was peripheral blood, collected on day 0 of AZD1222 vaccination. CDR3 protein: CASSQEIPGTGDNQPQHF. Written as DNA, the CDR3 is TGTGCCAGCAGCCAAGAGATACCCGGGACAGGTGACAATCAGCCCCAGCATTTT.